These 11 T cell receptor beta chains originate from one sample sequenced in a study of cytomegalovirus exposure and HLA in healthy donors. PCR employed 60 Vbeta and 13 Jbeta primers. This table comes from immunoSEQ multiplex PCR, and its TCRdb copy is limited to in-frame clones, with some not included. Of 180,000 or so clones in the sample, 65% to 85% were seen once. Sequencing input: PBMCs. The receptors stem from a boy between 2 and 10 years old in good health and CMV-seronegative.

The rearrangement links TRBV9 to TRBJ1-2; 8 bases agree with TRBD1. Losses at the gene ends were 3 bases for V and 4 bases for J; bases not matched to a gene: 5. The CDR3 runs 14 residues. The germline gives CDR1 SGDLS, CDR2 YYNGEE. The CDR3 loop reads CASSGGQGAYGYTF. The CDR3 DNA is TGTGCCAGCAGCGGCGGACAGGGCGCCTATGGCTACACCTTC.

The chain links TRBV6-5 to TRBJ2-7; the D gene is possibly TRBD1 (5 bases). The germline V gene has CDR1 MNHEY and CDR2 SVGAGI. The CDR3 is 12 residues long. Trimming shortened V by 5 bases and J by 4 bases, and 9 bases separated the two germline ends. This chain's CDR3 is CASSERGYEQYF. The CDR3 DNA follows: TGTGCCAGCAGTGAAAGGGGATACGAGCAGTACTTC.

The chain couples TRBV6-4 to TRBJ1-1; tentatively, D is TRBD1 (5 bases). This CDR3 has 14 amino acids. Trimming removed 7 bases at V and 1 base at J, with 13 bases between. The germline V gene encodes CDR1 MRHNA and CDR2 SNTAGT. CDR3 nucleotides: TGTGCCAGCAAGTTGGGGGAGGCGAACACTGAAGCTTTCTTT. Its translation is CASKLGEANTEAFF.

This chain connects TRBV10-1 to TRBJ2-5; 10 bases are shared with TRBD1. The germline gives CDR1 WNHNN, CDR2 SYGVQD (reference sequence). CDR3 size: 15 residues. V shed 7 bases and J 5 bases; nucleotides not matched to a gene: 10. The CDR3 bases are TGCGCCAGCATTACACCCGGGACAGGGGTGGAGACCCAGTACTTC. Translating gives CASITPGTGVETQYF.

The chain couples TRBV30 to TRBJ1-5, with D possibly TRBD1 on 6 matching bases. The CDR3 totals 15 residues. Per germline, CDR1 GTSNPN and CDR2 SVGIG (reference sequence). V was pared by 5 bases and J by 4 bases, with 18 bases between. The CDR3 DNA is TGTGCCTGGGGACCACCCAGGGGTATGAATCAGCCCCAGCATTTT. This sequence encodes CAWGPPRGMNQPQHF.

This sequence joins TRBV19 and TRBJ1-3; TRBD1 matches at 10 bases. The germline V gene has CDR1 LNHDA and CDR2 SQIVND (reference sequence). This CDR3 has 16 residues. V shed 8 bases, J shed 1 base, and the junction held 8 bases outside the gene matches. CDR3 in DNA: TGTGCCAGTCTCGGGACAGGGGTCCTATCTGGAAACACCATATATTTT. This sequence encodes CASLGTGVLSGNTIYF. The whole variable domain, filled in from reference TRBV19 and TRBJ1-3, reads DGGITQSPKYLFRKEGQNVTLSCEQNLNHDAMYWYRQDPGQGLRLIYYSQIVNDFQKGDIAEGYSVSREKKESFPLTVTSAQKNPTAFYLCASLGTGVLSGNTIYFGEGSWLTVV.

The chain uses TRBV29-1 and TRBJ2-5; TRBD2 matches 9 bases. Germline CDR1 reads SQVTM; CDR2 reads ANQGSEA. Unmatched junction bases numbered 6, after V lost 7 bases and J lost 3 bases. This CDR3 comprises 13 residues. As DNA, the CDR3 is TGCAGCGCCCGTCGCGGGGGGGAAGAGACCCAGTACTTC. This encodes CSARRGGEETQYF. The whole variable domain, remainder taken from reference TRBV29-1 and TRBJ2-5, is SAVISQKPSRDICQRGTSLTIQCQVDSQVTMMFWYRQQPGQSLTLIATANQGSEATYESGFVIDKFPISRPNLTFSTLTVSNMSPEDSSIYLCSARRGGEETQYFGPGTRLLVL.

The chain uses TRBV18 and TRBJ2-5, with a tentative D call TRBD2 (6 bases). Trimming left V 3 bases short and J 0 bases short, with 11 bases between. CDR3 length: 15 residues. The germline gives CDR1 KGHSH, CDR2 LQKENI. Written as DNA, the CDR3 is TGTGCCAGCTCACCGGGACTGGAGTACCAAGAGACCCAGTACTTC. This gives the protein CASSPGLEYQETQYF.

The DNA of the CDR3 is TGTGCCAGCAGGGGGAGCGGGGATTACACAGATACGCAGTATTTT. This encodes CASRGSGDYTDTQYF. V usage is TRBV25-1 and J usage is TRBJ2-3; 7 bases agree with TRBD2. CDR1 and CDR2 from the germline V gene are MGHDK and SYGVNS. This CDR3 has 15 amino acids. Trimming cost V 6 bases and J 2 bases; bases outside gene matches: 8. Filled out from reference TRBV25-1 and TRBJ2-3, the complete variable domain reads EADIYQTPRYLVIGTGKKITLECSQTMGHDKMYWYQQDPGMELHLIHYSYGVNSTEKGDLSSESTVSRIRTEHFPLTLESARPSHTSQYLCASRGSGDYTDTQYFGPGTRLTVL.

The V call is TRBV5-5, the J call TRBJ1-6, with TRBD1 matching 9 bases. V shed 5 bases and J 10 bases; nucleotides not matched to a gene: 13. The CDR3 extends over 16 amino acids. Germline values: CDR1 SGHKS, CDR2 YYEKEE (reference sequence). CDR3 in DNA: TGTGCCAGCAGACTCCAATACAGGGGGCCGAGATCACCCCTCCACTTT. This translates into CASRLQYRGPRSPLHF.

A few counts support this clone. This rearrangement joins TRBV25-1 to TRBJ1-4; 7 bases match TRBD1. Trimming took 3 bases from V and 4 from J; bases not matched to a gene: 11. Per the germline V gene, CDR1 is MGHDK and CDR2 is SYGVNS. This CDR3 has 17 residues. The CDR3 region is CASSDLTQGLGNEKLFF. The CDR3, as DNA: TGTGCCAGCAGTGACTTAACACAGGGGTTGGGTAATGAAAAACTGTTTTTT. The variable domain in full, completed from reference TRBV25-1 and TRBJ1-4, reads EADIYQTPRYLVIGTGKKITLECSQTMGHDKMYWYQQDPGMELHLIHYSYGVNSTEKGDLSSESTVSRIRTEHFPLTLESARPSHTSQYLCASSDLTQGLGNEKLFFGSGTQLSVL.